The next 21 T cell receptor beta chains were all read from a single sample in a study of T cell clonality in common variable immunodeficiency. The assay was immunoSEQ multiplex PCR, and TCRdb's table has in-frame clones only and misses some. The sample was found to contain 40,000 to 65,000 clones, and every one recurs. What was sequenced was peripheral blood mononuclear cells. These receptors were obtained from a person aged 18 to 69 in good health.

Only a few counts were recorded for this clone. The read ends 3 residues shy of where the CDR3 ends; the end is completed using the germline J gene. The rearrangement joins TRBV7-9 to TRBJ1-2; D not resolved. The CDR3 is 13 amino acids. CDR1 SEHNR and CDR2 FQNEAQ come from the germline V gene (reference sequence). Incomplete CDR3 DNA: TGTGCCAGCAGCCCTACTAGCGGGAGGGGC. Its protein is CASSPTSGRG. The CDR3, in full, reads CASSPTSGRGYTF.

This clone was observed a few times. The sequence runs out 3 residues before the end of the CDR3; the remainder is reconstructed from the germline J gene. This chain joins TRBV2 and TRBJ2-1, with 7 bases matching TRBD2. The germline gives CDR1 SNHLY, CDR2 FYNNEI. This CDR3 has 14 amino acids. J lost 9 bases, V lost 6 bases, and 11 bases had no gene match. Partial CDR3 DNA: TGTGCCAGCAGCGCAACTAGCGTGGTTGTTGAG. Its protein is CASSATSVVVE. The CDR3 in its entirety is CASSATSVVVEQFF. Full variable domain (missing parts from reference TRBV2 and TRBJ2-1): EPEVTQTPSHQVTQMGQEVILRCVPISNHLYFYWYRQILGQKVEFLVSFYNNEISEKSEIFDDQFSVERPDGSNFTLKIRSTKLEDSAMYFCASSATSVVVEQFFGPGTRLTVL.

There are a few counts of this clone. Here the CDR3 reads CASSMGHVYSNQPQYF. The CDR3 DNA, read in part, is TGTGCCAGTAGTATGGGGCACGTTTATAGCAATCAGCCG. This chain connects TRBV19 to TRBJ2-3; D is possibly TRBD1 (5 bases). Read data end 3 residues before the CDR3 end; the end is taken from the germline J gene. The CDR3 is 16 residues long. Germline values: CDR1 LNHDA, CDR2 SQIVND (reference sequence).

The sample holds many counts of this clone. The DNA ends 3 residues before the CDR3 does, and the rest of the CDR3 is filled in from the germline J gene. The chain combines TRBV4-2 with TRBJ2-2; no clear D gene. The V end lost 4 bases, the J end lost 2 bases, and 17 bases lay between the germline ends. This CDR3 has 17 amino acids. CDR1 LGHNA and CDR2 YNFKEQ come from the germline V gene. The CDR3 is CASSPTERLRNTGELFF. The covered CDR3 bases are TGTGCCAGCAGCCCGACCGAAAGACTTCGTAACACCGGGGAG.

This clone was detected ten times or more. The sequence runs out 3 residues before the end of the CDR3; the remainder is reconstructed from the germline J gene. The chain uses TRBV5-6 and TRBJ2-7; perhaps TRBD2 as D (6 bases). CDR3 length: 12 amino acids. Germline V gene sequence: CDR1 SGHDT, CDR2 YYEEEE. Trimming removed 2 bases from V and 6 bases from J, with 9 bases in between. The CDR3 loop is CASSFTGVEQYF. The CDR3 bases that were read are TGTGCCAGCAGCTTTACGGGGGTCGAG.

This clone was seen at least ten times. With the read ending 3 residues before the CDR3 end, the germline J gene is used to fill in that end. This chain joins TRBV6-1 and TRBJ2-2, with 12 nucleotides matching TRBD2. V lost 2 bases and J lost 5; bases outside the gene matches: 3. The CDR3 length is 16 residues. Germline CDR1 MNHNS, CDR2 SASEGT. CDR3: CASSESSGRATGELFF. The part of the CDR3 DNA that was read is TGTGCCAGCAGTGAATCTAGCGGGAGGGCGACCGGGGAG.

In its sample, this clone was seen many times. Coverage ceases 3 residues before the CDR3 finishes, and the germline J gene fills in the end. The rearrangement uses TRBV7-3 and TRBJ2-1; 8 nucleotides match TRBD2. CDR1 and CDR2 from the germline V gene are SGHTA and FQGTGA. This CDR3 region has 14 residues. The junction had 6 bases not matched to a gene; V was cut back by 5 bases and J by 6 bases. The part of the CDR3 DNA that was read is TGTGCCAGCAGCGCTAGCGGGCTACTCAATGAG. Amino acid sequence: CASSASGLLNE. The complete CDR3 reads CASSASGLLNEQFF.

Many counts were recorded for this clone. Read data end 3 residues before the CDR3 end; the end is taken from the germline J gene. The V gene is TRBV6-2 or TRBV6-3, the J gene TRBJ2-1; possibly TRBD1 for D (6 bases). V shed 6 bases and J shed 6 bases, with 18 bases lying between them. Germline CDR1 and CDR2: MNHEY and SVGEGT. This CDR3 region has 15 residues. CDR3 DNA, as far as it was read: TGTGCCAGCAGCTACATAATACAGGGAAGCAATGAG. Encoded protein: CASSYIIQGSNE. The CDR3 in full is CASSYIIQGSNEQFF.

The table lists this clone with many counts. The CDR3 end lies 3 residues beyond the end of the read and is filled in from the germline J gene. This chain uses TRBV30 with TRBJ1-2; TRBD1 aligns across 10 bases. Germline values: CDR1 GTSNPN, CDR2 SVGIG (reference sequence). The CDR3 spans 12 residues. CDR3 sequence reads: CACDRGRLGYTF. The sequenced part of the CDR3 DNA is TGTGCCTGCGACAGGGGGCGACTAGGC. The entire variable domain, with the rest obtained from reference TRBV30 and TRBJ1-2, is as follows: SQTIHQWPATLVQPVGSPLSLECTVEGTSNPNLYWYRQAAGRGLQLLFYSVGIGQISSEVPQNLSASRPQDRQFILSSKKLLLSDSGFYLCACDRGRLGYTFGSGTRLTVV.

This clone was found many times. Sequencing ends 3 residues short of the CDR3 end; the germline J gene provides the rest. The V gene is TRBV6-2 or TRBV6-3, the J gene TRBJ2-7; 11 nucleotides match TRBD2. The J segment lost 5 bases and the V segment lost 6 bases, leaving 6 bases of the junction unmatched. In germline, CDR1 is MNHEY, CDR2 SVGEGT. There are 14 residues in the CDR3. CDR3 loop: CASRQPSGRHEQYF. The CDR3 bases that were read are TGTGCCAGCAGGCAACCTAGCGGGAGGCACGAG.

There are many counts of this clone. The CDR3 here is CASSELAGGNEQFF. Partial CDR3 DNA: TGTGCCAGCAGTGAACTAGCGGGAGGGAATGAG. V and J are TRBV2 and TRBJ2-1; 12 bases map to TRBD2. The CDR3 is cut off 3 residues early in the read; its end comes from the germline J gene. Trimming at V came to 2 bases and at J to 7 bases, leaving 0 bases not matched to a gene. The CDR3 covers 14 residues. Germline CDR1 and CDR2: SNHLY and FYNNEI.

There are many counts of this clone. The CDR3 end falls 3 residues outside the read, so it is completed with the germline J gene. This chain uses TRBV2 with TRBJ2-2; D remains ambiguous. The germline CDR1 and CDR2 sequences are SNHLY and FYNNEI. V dropped 4 bases and J dropped 8 bases, with 20 bases sitting between them. The CDR3 length is 16 residues. The sequenced part of the CDR3 DNA is TGTGCCAGCAGTGGAGAGGTGCGGAGCTTTACTGGGGAG. This codes for CASSGEVRSFTGE. The complete CDR3 sequence is CASSGEVRSFTGELFF.

This clone has a count of ten or more. With the read ending 3 residues before the CDR3 end, the germline J gene is used to fill in that end. V is TRBV7-3 and J is TRBJ1-1; D gene unclear. V was trimmed by 4 bases and J by 6 bases, leaving 12 bases between them. In germline, CDR1 is SGHTA, CDR2 FQGTGA. CDR3 length equals 13 residues. CDR3 loop: CASSYLPGAEAFF. The CDR3 bases that were read are TGTGCCAGCAGCTACCTCCCCGGGGCTGAA.

This clone was seen repeatedly, ten times or more. The sequence runs out 3 residues before the end of the CDR3; the remainder is reconstructed from the germline J gene. This sequence joins TRBV27 and TRBJ1-1; unclear D gene. There are 15 residues in the CDR3. Germline CDR1 is MNHEY and CDR2 is SMNVEV (reference sequence). The germline V and J ends were trimmed by 6 bases and 1 base, with 15 bases remaining between them. Partial CDR3 DNA: TGTGCCAGCAGCTCTCTTGGGTCGGGGAACACTGAA. Protein sequence: CASSSLGSGNTE. From start to end, the CDR3 is CASSSLGSGNTEAFF.

This clone occurred many times. The read ends 3 residues shy of where the CDR3 ends; the end is completed using the germline J gene. This chain joins TRBV20-1 and TRBJ2-5; 9 positions agree with TRBD2. The CDR3 covers 15 residues. V lost 5 bases, J lost 5 bases, and 12 bases stayed unmatched. Germline V lookup: CDR1 DFQATT, CDR2 SNEGSKA (reference sequence). The sequenced CDR3 bases are TGCAGTGCTGCCTCCTTAGCGGGAGTGGGGGAGACC. As protein: CSAASLAGVGET. The complete CDR3 sequence is CSAASLAGVGETQYF.

This clone was observed many times. The CDR3 end lies 3 residues beyond the end of the read and is filled in from the germline J gene. The chain combines TRBV5-1 with TRBJ1-2; a weak D match, TRBD1 (6 bases). The germline V and J ends were trimmed by 9 bases and 3 bases, with 21 bases remaining between them. Germline loops: CDR1 SGHRS, CDR2 YFSETQ. The CDR3 is 15 residues long. The CDR3 protein is CATRRGGAKDYGYTF. The CDR3 DNA, read in part, is TGCGCCACCCGGAGAGGGGGGGCGAAGGACTATGGC.

This clone was observed many times. Read data end 3 residues before the CDR3 end; the end is taken from the germline J gene. Other DNA sequences in this specimen translate into the identical CDR3. This chain links TRBV19 with TRBJ1-3; tentative D call: TRBD1 (5 bases). Per the germline V gene, CDR1 is LNHDA and CDR2 is SQIVND (reference sequence). The CDR3 runs 13 residues. The V gene lost 3 bases and the J gene lost 4 bases, with 7 bases spanning the gap. The DNA read from the CDR3 is TGTGCCAGTAGTATCTCAGGGGGAAACACC. Residues: CASSISGGNT. The CDR3 in full is CASSISGGNTIYF.

This clone was counted many times. The read stops 3 residues short of the end of the CDR3; the missing end is completed from the germline J gene. The J gene is TRBJ1-1, the V gene TRBV5-1; D is unclear. The length of the CDR3 is 15 residues. Trimming took off 0 bases at V and 3 bases at J, with 12 bases between the two ends. The V gene's germline CDR1 is SGHRS and CDR2 YFSETQ. Partial CDR3 DNA: TGCGCCAGCAGCTTGGATACCGGGGATTACACTGAA. Translating gives CASSLDTGDYTE. The entire CDR3 is CASSLDTGDYTEAFF.

This clone was detected ten times or more. The read ends 3 residues before the CDR3 terminus; that terminus is restored from the germline J gene. The chain recombines TRBV6-1 with TRBJ2-1; D is uncertain. The CDR3 consists of 12 residues. V lost 2 bases and J lost 4, with 3 bases in between. Germline V gene data show CDR1 as MNHNS and CDR2 as SASEGT. The part of the CDR3 DNA that was read is TGTGCCAGCAGTGAACCGTACAATGAG. Amino acid sequence: CASSEPYNE. The entire CDR3 protein is CASSEPYNEQFF.

This clone occurred many times. Read coverage stops 3 residues before the CDR3 terminus; the germline J gene supplies the remainder. The J gene is TRBJ1-1, the V gene TRBV10-3; possibly TRBD1 for D (5 bases). Trimming shortened V by 4 bases and J by 5 bases, and 14 bases separated the two germline ends. CDR1 is ENHRY and CDR2 is SYGVKD in the germline V gene. CDR3 length: 14 amino acids. The DNA read from the CDR3 is TGTGCCATCAGTGGGCGGGGCTCGGAGACTGAA. It translates to CAISGRGSETE. The entire CDR3 reads CAISGRGSETEAFF.

In its sample, this clone was seen many times. This sample also contains other DNA sequences that code for the same CDR3. CDR3 in amino acids: CASSVRLDTEAFF. Partial CDR3 DNA: TGTGCCAGCAGTGTTCGACTTGACACTGAA. V gene TRBV6-1 combines with J gene TRBJ1-1; D uncertain. The sequence runs out 3 residues before the end of the CDR3; the remainder is reconstructed from the germline J gene. Germline V gene lookup returns CDR1 MNHNS and CDR2 SASEGT. V shed 4 bases and J shed 3 bases, with 9 bases lying between them. This CDR3 has 13 residues.